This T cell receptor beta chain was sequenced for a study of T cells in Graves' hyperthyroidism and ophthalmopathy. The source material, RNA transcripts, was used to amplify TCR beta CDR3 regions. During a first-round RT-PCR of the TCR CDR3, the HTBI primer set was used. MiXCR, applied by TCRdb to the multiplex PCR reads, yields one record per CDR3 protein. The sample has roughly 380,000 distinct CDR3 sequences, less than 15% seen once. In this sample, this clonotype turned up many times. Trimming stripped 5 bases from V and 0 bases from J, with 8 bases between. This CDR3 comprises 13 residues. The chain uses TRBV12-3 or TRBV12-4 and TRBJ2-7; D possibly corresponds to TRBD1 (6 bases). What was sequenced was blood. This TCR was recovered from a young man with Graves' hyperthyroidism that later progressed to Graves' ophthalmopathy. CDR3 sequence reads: CASSNRVSYEQYF. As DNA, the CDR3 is TGTGCCAGCAGTAACAGGGTCTCCTACGAGCAGTACTTC.